This is a list of T cell receptor beta chains from one sample in a study of cytomegalovirus exposure and HLA in healthy donors. Method: immunoSEQ multiplex PCR; TCRdb's copy keeps in-frame clones and lacks some. The table records approximately 160,000 clones, just under 80% of them present only once. Sequenced input: PBMCs. Source of these receptors: a woman aged 40 to 49 in good health and CMV-seropositive. Each CDR3 is given with its conserved first and last residue. A D gene is named only where the DNA matches it firmly. Expanded clones are given a class, and other clones once, few, many or no size at all.

v_call	j_call	d_call	clone_size	cdr3_aa	cdr3_nt
TRBV4-2	TRBJ2-1	TRBD2	.	CASSQDVGGGVNEQFF	TGTGCCAGCAGCCAAGATGTGGGCGGGGGGGTCAATGAGCAGTTCTTC
TRBV7-2	TRBJ1-4	TRBD1	.	CASSLSGTGATTNEKLFF	TGTGCCAGCAGCCTCTCCGGGACAGGAGCAACAACTAATGAAAAACTGTTTTTT
TRBV7-2	TRBJ1-2	.	.	CASSLDRVYGYTF	TGTGCCAGCAGCTTAGACAGGGTTTATGGCTACACCTTC
TRBV6-5	TRBJ2-5	TRBD1	.	CASRSTGLETQYF	TGTGCCAGCAGATCGACAGGGTTGGAGACCCAGTACTTC
TRBV30	TRBJ1-1	TRBD1	.	CAWSVPGTGGAGTEAFF	TGTGCCTGGAGTGTACCTGGGACAGGGGGCGCGGGAACTGAAGCTTTCTTT
TRBV30	TRBJ1-1	.	few	CAWSTQGNTEAFF	TGTGCCTGGAGCACCCAGGGGAACACTGAAGCTTTCTTT
TRBV5-3	TRBJ1-1	.	once	CARSRTSGGFEAFF	TGTGCCAGAAGCCGAACCAGTGGGGGGTTTGAAGCTTTCTTT
TRBV6-5	TRBJ2-1	.	few	CASSYLHEQFF	TGTGCCAGCAGTTACCTTCATGAGCAGTTCTTC
TRBV7-9	TRBJ1-3	.	.	CSSSRGQLSGNTIYF	TGTTCCAGCAGCCGAGGACAGCTCTCTGGAAACACCATATATTTT
TRBV28	TRBJ2-5	.	.	CASTRQVWRETQYF	TGTGCCAGCACCAGACAGGTTTGGCGAGAGACCCAGTACTTC
TRBV14	TRBJ1-1	.	.	CASSQLRGTEAFF	TGTGCCAGCAGCCAGCTTAGGGGCACTGAAGCTTTCTTT
TRBV28	TRBJ1-2	.	once	CASSGDKVYGYTF	TGTGCCAGCAGTGGGGACAAAGTCTATGGCTACACCTTC
TRBV5-1	TRBJ2-2	.	.	CASRADRNTGELFF	TGCGCCAGCAGAGCCGACAGGAACACCGGGGAGCTGTTTTTT
TRBV29-1	TRBJ2-7	TRBD1	.	CSVVDRGYEQYF	TGCAGCGTCGTGGACAGGGGCTACGAGCAGTACTTC
TRBV29-1	TRBJ2-6	.	.	CSVPVPGTAGANGLTF	TGCAGCGTCCCTGTCCCGGGGACTGCTGGGGCCAACGGCCTGACTTTC